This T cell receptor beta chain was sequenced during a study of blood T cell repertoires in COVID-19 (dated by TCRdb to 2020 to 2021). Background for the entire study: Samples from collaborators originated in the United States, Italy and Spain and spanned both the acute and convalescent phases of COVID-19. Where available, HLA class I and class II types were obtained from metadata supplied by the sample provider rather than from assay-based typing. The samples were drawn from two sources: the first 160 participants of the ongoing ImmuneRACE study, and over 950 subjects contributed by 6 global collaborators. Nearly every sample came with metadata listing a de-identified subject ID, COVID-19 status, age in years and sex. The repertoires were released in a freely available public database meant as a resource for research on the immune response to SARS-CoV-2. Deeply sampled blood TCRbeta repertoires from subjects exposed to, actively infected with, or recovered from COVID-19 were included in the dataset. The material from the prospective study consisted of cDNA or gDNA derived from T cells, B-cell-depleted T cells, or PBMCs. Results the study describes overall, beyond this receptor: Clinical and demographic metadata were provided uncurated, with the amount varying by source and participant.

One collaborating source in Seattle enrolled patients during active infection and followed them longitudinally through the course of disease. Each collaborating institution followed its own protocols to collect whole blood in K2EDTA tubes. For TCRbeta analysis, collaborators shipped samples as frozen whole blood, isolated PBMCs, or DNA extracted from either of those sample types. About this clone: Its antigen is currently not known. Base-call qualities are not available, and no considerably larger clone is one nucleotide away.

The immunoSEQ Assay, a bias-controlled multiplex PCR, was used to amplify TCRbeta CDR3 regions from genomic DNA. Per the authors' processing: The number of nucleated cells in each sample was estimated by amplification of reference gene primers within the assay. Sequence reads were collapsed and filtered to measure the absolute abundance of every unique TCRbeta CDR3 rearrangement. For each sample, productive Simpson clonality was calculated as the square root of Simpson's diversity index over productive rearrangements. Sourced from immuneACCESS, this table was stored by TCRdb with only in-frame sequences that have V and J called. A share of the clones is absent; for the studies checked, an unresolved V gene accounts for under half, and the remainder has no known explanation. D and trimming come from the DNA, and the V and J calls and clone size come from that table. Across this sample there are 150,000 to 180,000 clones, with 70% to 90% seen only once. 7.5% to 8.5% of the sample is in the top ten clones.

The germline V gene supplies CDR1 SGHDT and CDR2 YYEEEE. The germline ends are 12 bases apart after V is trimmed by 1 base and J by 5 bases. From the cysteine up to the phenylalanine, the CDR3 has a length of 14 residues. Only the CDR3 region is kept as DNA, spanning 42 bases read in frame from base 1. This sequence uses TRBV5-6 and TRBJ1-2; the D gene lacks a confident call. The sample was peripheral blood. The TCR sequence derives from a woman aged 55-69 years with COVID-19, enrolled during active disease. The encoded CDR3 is CASSLWRVSYGYTF. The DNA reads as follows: TGTGCCAGCAGCTTGTGGAGGGTCTCGTATGGCTACACCTTC.